Detailed here is one TCR beta chain. This sample stems from a study of blood T cell repertoires in COVID-19. Looking at the study overall: Material from acute and convalescent COVID-19 was sourced from the United States, Italy and Spain. The cDNA or gDNA used as material had been derived from T cells, B-cell-depleted T cells, or PBMCs.

CDR1 SGHRS and CDR2 YFSETQ come from the germline V gene. The length of the CDR3 is 15 residues. V shed 0 bases and J 3 bases; nucleotides not matched to a gene: 2. The repertoire was sequenced with immunoSEQ multiplex PCR; TCRdb's copy has only in-frame clones and lacks some. The data show around 260,000 clones, with roughly nine tenths seen just once and about 2.2% held by the top ten. The sample taken for sequencing was peripheral blood. This rearrangement joins TRBV5-1 to TRBJ2-7; 11 bases are a match to TRBD2. The origin of this receptor is a woman aged 30 to 39 with COVID-19, enrolled during active disease. The CDR3 sequence is CASSLELAGVYEQYF. As DNA, the CDR3 is TGCGCCAGCAGCTTGGAACTAGCGGGAGTCTACGAGCAGTACTTC.